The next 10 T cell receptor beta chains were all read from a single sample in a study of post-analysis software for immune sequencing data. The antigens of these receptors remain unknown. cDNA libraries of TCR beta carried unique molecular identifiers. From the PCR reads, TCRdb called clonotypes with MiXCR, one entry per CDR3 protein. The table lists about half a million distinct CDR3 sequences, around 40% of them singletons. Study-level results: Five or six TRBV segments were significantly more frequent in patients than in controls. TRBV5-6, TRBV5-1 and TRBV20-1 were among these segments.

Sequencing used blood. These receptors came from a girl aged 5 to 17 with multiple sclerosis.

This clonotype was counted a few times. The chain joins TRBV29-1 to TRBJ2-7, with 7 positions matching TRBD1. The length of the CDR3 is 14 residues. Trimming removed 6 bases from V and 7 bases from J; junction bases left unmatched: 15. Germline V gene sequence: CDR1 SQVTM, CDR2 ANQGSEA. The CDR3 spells CSVLILNRGGEQYF. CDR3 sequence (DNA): TGCAGCGTACTCATCCTGAACAGGGGTGGTGAGCAGTACTTC.

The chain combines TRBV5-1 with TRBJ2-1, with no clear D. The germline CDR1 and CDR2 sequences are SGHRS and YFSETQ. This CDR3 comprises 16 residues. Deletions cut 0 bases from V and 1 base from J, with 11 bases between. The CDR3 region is CASSLEGQISYNEQFF. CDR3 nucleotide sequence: TGCGCCAGCAGCTTGGAGGGCCAAATTTCCTACAATGAGCAGTTCTTC.

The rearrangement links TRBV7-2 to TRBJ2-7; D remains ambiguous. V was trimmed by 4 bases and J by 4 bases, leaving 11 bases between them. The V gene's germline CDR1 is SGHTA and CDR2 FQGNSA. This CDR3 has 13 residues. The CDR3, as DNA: TGTGCCAGCAGCTCAAGCGTCGATTACGAGCAGTACTTC. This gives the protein CASSSSVDYEQYF.

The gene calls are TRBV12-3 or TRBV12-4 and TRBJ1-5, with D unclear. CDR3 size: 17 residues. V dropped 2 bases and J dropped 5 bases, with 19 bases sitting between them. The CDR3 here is CASSLSRLRPWDQPQHF. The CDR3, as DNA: TGTGCCAGCAGTTTATCGAGGTTAAGGCCCTGGGATCAGCCCCAGCATTTT.

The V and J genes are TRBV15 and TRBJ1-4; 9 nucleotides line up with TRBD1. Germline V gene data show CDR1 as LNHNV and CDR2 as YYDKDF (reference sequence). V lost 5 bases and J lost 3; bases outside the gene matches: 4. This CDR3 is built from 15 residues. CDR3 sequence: CATSATGGSNEKLFF. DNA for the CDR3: TGTGCCACCAGCGCGACAGGGGGATCTAATGAAAAACTGTTTTTT.

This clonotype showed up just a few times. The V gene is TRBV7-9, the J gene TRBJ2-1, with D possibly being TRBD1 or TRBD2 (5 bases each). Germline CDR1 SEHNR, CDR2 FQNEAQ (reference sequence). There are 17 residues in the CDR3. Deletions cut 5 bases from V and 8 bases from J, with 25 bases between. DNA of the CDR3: TGTGCCAGCAGCCGACCCCGCATAGCTTCCCTGGGGGATGAGCAGTTCTTC. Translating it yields CASSRPRIASLGDEQFF.

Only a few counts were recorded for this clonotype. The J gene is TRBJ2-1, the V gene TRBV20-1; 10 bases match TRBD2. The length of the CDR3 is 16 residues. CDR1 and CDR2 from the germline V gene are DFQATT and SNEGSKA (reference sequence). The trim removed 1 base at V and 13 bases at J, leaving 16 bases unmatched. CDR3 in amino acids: CSARGQGGLLAGVQFF. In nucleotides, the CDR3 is TGCAGTGCTAGAGGCCAGGGTGGCTTGCTAGCGGGAGTTCAGTTCTTC.

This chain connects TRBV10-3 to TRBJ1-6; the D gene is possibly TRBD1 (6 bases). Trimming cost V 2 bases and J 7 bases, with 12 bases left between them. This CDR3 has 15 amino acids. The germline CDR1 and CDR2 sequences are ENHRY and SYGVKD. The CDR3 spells CAISEIQRGNSPLHF. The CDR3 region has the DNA TGTGCCATCAGTGAGATTCAGAGGGGGAATTCACCCCTCCACTTT.

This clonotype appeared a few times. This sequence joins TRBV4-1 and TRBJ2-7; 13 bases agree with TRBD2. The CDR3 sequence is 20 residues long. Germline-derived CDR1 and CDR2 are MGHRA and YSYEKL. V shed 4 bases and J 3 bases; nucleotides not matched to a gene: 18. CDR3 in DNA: TGCGCCAGCAGCCCCCTGTTAGTCGGACTAGCGGGAGAGGGTGGCTACGAGCAGTACTTC. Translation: CASSPLLVGLAGEGGYEQYF.

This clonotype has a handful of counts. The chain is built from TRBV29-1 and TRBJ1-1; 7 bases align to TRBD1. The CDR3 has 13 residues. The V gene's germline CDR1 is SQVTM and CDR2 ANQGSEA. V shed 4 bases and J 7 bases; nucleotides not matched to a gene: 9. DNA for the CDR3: TGCAGCGTTGCTTATTCACAGGGGAATGAAGCTTTCTTT. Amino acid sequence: CSVAYSQGNEAFF. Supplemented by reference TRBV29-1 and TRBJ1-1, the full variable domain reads SAVISQKPSRDICQRGTSLTIQCQVDSQVTMMFWYRQQPGQSLTLIATANQGSEATYESGFVIDKFPISRPNLTFSTLTVSNMSPEDSSIYLCSVAYSQGNEAFFGQGTRLTVV.